This T cell receptor beta chain stems from a study of blood T cell repertoires in COVID-19. This CDR3 is 14 amino acids long. The germline gives CDR1 MNHEY, CDR2 SMNVEV (reference sequence). V shed 5 bases and J shed 0 bases, with 10 bases lying between them. Assignment of participants to cohorts was predicated upon participant-reported clinical history. Profiling relied on immunoSEQ multiplex PCR, and the TCRdb table lists in-frame clones only, not all of them. The repertoire holds about 230,000 clones, with approximately 89% as singletons. The receptor was derived from a woman aged 30 to 39 with acute COVID-19. This chain uses TRBV27 with TRBJ1-2; D ambiguous. Material: PBMCs or T cells enriched from blood (not recorded which). The CDR3 bases are TGTGCCAGCAGTCCGCCTACTTCTAACTATGGCTACACCTTC. Translating gives CASSPPTSNYGYTF.